Following are 7 T cell receptor beta chains from one sample sequenced in a study of cytomegalovirus exposure and HLA in healthy donors. The PCR ran on 60 Vbeta and 13 Jbeta primers. The table came from immunoSEQ multiplex PCR; TCRdb's copy has only in-frame clones and leaves some out. The sample carries tens of thousands of clones, approximately 80% recorded once. Specimen: PBMCs. The receptors were sampled from a female donor in good health and CMV-seronegative.

The chain joins TRBV4-1 to TRBJ1-1, with D tentatively TRBD1 (5 bases). V shed 1 base and J shed 0 bases, with 12 bases lying between them. In germline, CDR1 is MGHRA, CDR2 YSYEKL. The CDR3 is 16 amino acids. CDR3 DNA: TGCGCCAGCAGCCAAGGTCCGGCAGGGCTGAACACTGAAGCTTTCTTT. Its protein product is CASSQGPAGLNTEAFF.

This rearrangement joins TRBV15 to TRBJ1-1, with D tentatively TRBD1 (6 bases). The CDR3 covers 16 residues. Trimming shortened V by 7 bases and J by 1 base, and 19 bases separated the two germline ends. The germline V gene encodes CDR1 LNHNV and CDR2 YYDKDF (reference sequence). CDR3 DNA sequence: TGTGCCACCAACCCCGGGGGGCGAAGAAAGAACACTGAAGCTTTCTTT. Its protein is CATNPGGRRKNTEAFF.

V and J are TRBV7-2 and TRBJ1-4; TRBD1 might be the D (5 bases). This CDR3 has 15 residues. V was clipped by 6 bases and J by 7 bases, with 18 bases between them. Germline CDR1 reads SGHTA; CDR2 reads FQGNSA. Here the CDR3 reads CASRLRGGEAEKLFF. For the CDR3, the DNA is TGTGCCAGCAGGCTCCGGGGAGGGGAGGCTGAAAAACTGTTTTTT. Full variable domain (missing parts from reference TRBV7-2 and TRBJ1-4): GAGVSQSPSNKVTEKGKDVELRCDPISGHTALYWYRQSLGQGLEFLIYFQGNSAPDKSGLPSDRFSAERTGGSVSTLTIQRTQQEDSAVYLCASRLRGGEAEKLFFGSGTQLSVL.

The chain links TRBV11-2 to TRBJ2-7; 7 positions match TRBD2. Trimming at V came to 1 base and at J to 5 bases, leaving 5 bases not matched to a gene. Per the germline V gene, CDR1 is SGHAT and CDR2 is FQNNGV. CDR3 length: 14 amino acids. CDR3 DNA sequence: TGTGCCAGCAGCTTAGTAACGGGGGGTGACGAGCAGTACTTC. It specifies CASSLVTGGDEQYF.

The chain uses TRBV29-1 and TRBJ2-5; weak D call: TRBD1 (5 bases). V lost 4 bases to trimming and J lost 2 bases, with 14 bases between them. The germline gives CDR1 SQVTM, CDR2 ANQGSEA. This CDR3 region has 14 residues. For the CDR3, the DNA is TGCAGCGTTGTAGACACAGGTTTACAAGAGACCCAGTACTTC. It yields the protein CSVVDTGLQETQYF.

The chain joins TRBV5-1 to TRBJ1-2, with D hard to call. The V end was cut by 5 bases, the J end by 4 bases, with 12 bases between. CDR3 length: 13 amino acids. The germline CDR1 and CDR2 sequences are SGHRS and YFSETQ. The CDR3 spells CASSAGAGYGYTF. CDR3 in DNA: TGCGCCAGCAGTGCGGGCGCCGGCTATGGCTACACCTTC.

This rearrangement joins TRBV28 to TRBJ2-7; D might be TRBD1 (5 bases). The CDR3 is made up of 15 amino acids. Trimming took off 6 bases at V and 5 bases at J, with 20 bases between the two ends. CDR1 is MDHEN, CDR2 SYDVKM, per germline. DNA of the CDR3: TGTGCCAGCAGACTTGTTAGGGGCAGGTTCGACGAGCAGTACTTC. Translated: CASRLVRGRFDEQYF.